What follows are 20 T cell receptor beta chains derived from one specimen sequenced in a study of EBV T-cell therapy then PD-1 blockade in nasopharyngeal carcinoma. Data came from immunoSEQ multiplex PCR; TCRdb stores just in-frame clones and leaves some out. Among some 19,000 clones listed, roughly 83% were seen once. As to treatment: AdE1-LMPpoly-expanded autologous EBV-specific T-cell therapy followed by anti-PD-1 nivolumab. Their antigens remain unidentified. Source: CD8+ T cells from blood, taken at day 33 from a patient whose treatment included autologous EBV-specific T cells and nivolumab. All receptors derive from a man aged 35-49 years with nasopharyngeal carcinoma.

The chain couples TRBV4-1 to TRBJ2-7; TRBD1 might be the D (6 bases). The CDR3 is 18 residues long. CDR1 and CDR2 from the germline V gene are MGHRA and YSYEKL. V dropped 0 bases and J dropped 1 base, with 19 bases sitting between them. The CDR3 nucleotides read TGCGCCAGCAGCCAAGATCCCGCCGGACAGATGATTTCCTACGAGCAGTACTTC. Its protein is CASSQDPAGQMISYEQYF.

The DNA of the CDR3 is TGTGCCAGCAGCTCCAGTGCTGGGGCAGGGGGCCACGGGGAGCTGTTTTTT. This translates into CASSSSAGAGGHGELFF. J is TRBJ2-2 and V is TRBV7-3, with 8 bases lining up with TRBD1. Germline V gene data show CDR1 as SGHTA and CDR2 as FQGTGA. The CDR3 has 17 residues. With V trimmed by 4 bases and J by 7 bases, 14 bases remained unmatched. The full variable domain, completed using reference TRBV7-3 and TRBJ2-2, is GAGVSQTPSNKVTEKGKYVELRCDPISGHTALYWYRQSLGQGPEFLIYFQGTGAADDSGLPNDRFFAVRPEGSVSTLKIQRTERGDSAVYLCASSSSAGAGGHGELFFGEGSRLTVL.

This CDR3 is CASSRIPNTEAFF. The CDR3 DNA reads as TGTGCCAGCAGCCGAATCCCGAACACTGAAGCTTTCTTT. V is TRBV3-1 (or the pseudogene TRBV3-2) and J is TRBJ1-1; D remains unclear. The CDR3 is 13 amino acids. V gave up 4 bases and J gave up 1 base, with 7 bases separating them. Germline V CDR1 and CDR2: LGHDT, YNNKEL (reference sequence).

V gene TRBV2 combines with J gene TRBJ2-1, with 9 bases that match TRBD1. The CDR3 extends over 16 amino acids. CDR1 is SNHLY, CDR2 FYNNEI, per germline. V was pared by 7 bases and J by 1 base, with 8 bases of the junction left unmatched. The CDR3 DNA follows: TGTGCCAGCAACACCCCCGGGACAGGGTCCTACAATGAGCAGTTCTTC. Protein: CASNTPGTGSYNEQFF. The variable domain in full, completed from reference TRBV2 and TRBJ2-1, reads EPEVTQTPSHQVTQMGQEVILRCVPISNHLYFYWYRQILGQKVEFLVSFYNNEISEKSEIFDDQFSVERPDGSNFTLKIRSTKLEDSAMYFCASNTPGTGSYNEQFFGPGTRLTVL.

This clone came up once. J is TRBJ2-5 and V is TRBV1. TRBV1 is recorded as a pseudogene. The CDR3 spans 17 residues. CDR3 protein: CTSSQGVGTPLQETQYF. CDR3 nucleotides: TGCACCAGCAGCCAAGGGGTAGGGACCCCTTTGCAAGAGACCCAGTACTTC.

The rearrangement links TRBV7-9 to TRBJ2-5; D may be TRBD1 or TRBD2 (6 bases each). The V end lost 5 bases, the J end lost 4 bases, and 11 bases lay between the germline ends. CDR3 length: 13 amino acids. Germline CDR1 SEHNR, CDR2 FQNEAQ (reference sequence). The CDR3 is CASSGGLRETQYF. In nucleotides, the CDR3 is TGTGCCAGCAGCGGGGGGCTAAGAGAGACCCAGTACTTC.

The V gene is TRBV2, the J gene TRBJ1-1, with TRBD1 as a possible D gene (5 bases). In germline, CDR1 is SNHLY, CDR2 FYNNEI. Deletions cut 8 bases from V and 4 bases from J, with 11 bases between. The CDR3 spans 12 residues. The CDR3 DNA sequence: TGTGCCAGCTACGGCAGGGTCACTGAAGCTTTCTTT. Its protein is CASYGRVTEAFF.

The chain is built from TRBV4-3 and TRBJ1-2; TRBD1 agrees at 7 bases. J lost 2 bases, V lost 3 bases, and 9 bases had no gene match. Per the germline V gene, CDR1 is LGHNA and CDR2 is YSLEER. This CDR3 is built from 16 residues. CDR3 in amino acids: CASSQYTGDRNYGYTF. The CDR3 DNA follows: TGCGCCAGCAGCCAGTACACAGGGGATCGCAACTATGGCTACACCTTC.

The rearrangement joins TRBV6-2 or TRBV6-3 to TRBJ1-4; no clear D gene. This CDR3 comprises 14 residues. Trimming stripped 5 bases from V and 7 bases from J, with 14 bases between. Per the germline V gene, CDR1 is MNHEY and CDR2 is SVGEGT. The CDR3 region has the DNA TGTGCCAGCAGTCCCCGGGAGAGGAGTGAAAAACTGTTTTTT. Its translation: CASSPRERSEKLFF.

This rearrangement joins TRBV5-4 to TRBJ2-1; TRBD1 is a possible D gene (5 bases). Germline V gene sequence: CDR1 SGHNT, CDR2 YYREEE (reference sequence). The CDR3 is made up of 13 amino acids. Trimming pared 3 bases from V and 3 bases from J, leaving 7 bases between. The CDR3 region is CASSSTDYNEQFF. The CDR3 DNA follows: TGTGCCAGCAGCTCGACAGACTACAATGAGCAGTTCTTC.

The V gene is TRBV5-1, the J gene TRBJ1-1, with 9 bases fitting TRBD1. The V gene's germline CDR1 is SGHRS and CDR2 YFSETQ. V shed 4 bases and J 1 base; nucleotides not matched to a gene: 8. The CDR3 contains 16 residues. The CDR3 reads CASSLLRDRANTEAFF. For the CDR3, the DNA is TGCGCCAGCAGCCTCCTCAGGGACAGGGCGAACACTGAAGCTTTCTTT.

This chain links TRBV4-1 with TRBJ2-1, with 10 nucleotides matching TRBD2. After removal of 5 bases from V and 8 bases from J, the junction contained 6 bases not matched to a gene. CDR3 size: 14 residues. Germline V gene lookup returns CDR1 MGHRA and CDR2 YSYEKL. CDR3 sequence (DNA): TGCGCCAGCAGCGCCCTAGCGGGGGTGGATGAGCAGTTCTTC. Amino acids: CASSALAGVDEQFF.

In nucleotides, the CDR3 is TGTGCCAGCAGCCCGGACAGGGGGCCGAACACTGAAGCTTTCTTT. This encodes CASSPDRGPNTEAFF. The rearrangement joins TRBV5-6 to TRBJ1-1; TRBD1 agrees at 11 bases. The CDR3 totals 15 residues. Germline CDR1 reads SGHDT; CDR2 reads YYEEEE. J lost 1 base, V lost 4 bases, and 3 bases had no gene match.

The V gene is TRBV6-5, the J gene TRBJ2-7; 8 nucleotides line up with TRBD1. Trimming removed 6 bases from V and 1 base from J; junction bases left unmatched: 8. Germline loops: CDR1 MNHEY, CDR2 SVGAGI. CDR3 size: 15 residues. CDR3 region: CASSHRDRSSYEQYF. The CDR3 bases are TGTGCCAGCAGCCACCGGGACAGGTCTTCCTACGAGCAGTACTTC.

The chain uses TRBV27 and TRBJ1-1, with D uncertain. V lost 1 base, J lost 4 bases, and 16 bases lay in between. The CDR3 totals 16 residues. The germline V gene has CDR1 MNHEY and CDR2 SMNVEV (reference sequence). The CDR3, as DNA: TGTGCCAGCAGTTTATATCGCGGCAGTTATTTCACTGAAGCTTTCTTT. It specifies CASSLYRGSYFTEAFF.

The chain employs TRBV7-3 and TRBJ2-2; D unresolved. V gave up 1 base and J gave up 3 bases, with 9 bases separating them. CDR3 length: 15 residues. Germline V gene sequence: CDR1 SGHTA, CDR2 FQGTGA. CDR3 bases: TGTGCCAGCAGCTTAAGGCAGGACCACACCGGGGAGCTGTTTTTT. It yields the protein CASSLRQDHTGELFF.

The rearrangement uses TRBV5-1 and TRBJ1-1; D ambiguous. Per the germline V gene, CDR1 is SGHRS and CDR2 is YFSETQ. V shed 2 bases and J shed 7 bases, with 6 bases lying between them. CDR3 length: 11 amino acids. CDR3 nucleotides: TGCGCCAGCAGCTTTGGAAGTGAAGCTTTCTTT. Residues: CASSFGSEAFF.

The V gene is TRBV4-2, the J gene TRBJ1-5; tentatively, D is TRBD1 (6 bases). From germline, CDR1 is LGHNA and CDR2 YNFKEQ. The V end was cut by 1 base, the J end by 4 bases, with 14 bases between. This CDR3 has 16 amino acids. CDR3 bases: TGTGCCAGCAGCCAAGGTGAAGGGGGGCCTAATCAGCCCCAGCATTTT. This codes for CASSQGEGGPNQPQHF.

The chain joins TRBV19 to TRBJ2-2; D is unclear. Germline assignment: CDR1 LNHDA and CDR2 SQIVND (reference sequence). The CDR3 is made up of 14 amino acids. V was shortened by 6 bases and J by 0 bases, with 8 bases between the two germline ends. CDR3 in DNA: TGTGCCAGTAGGGCACGGCCGAACACCGGGGAGCTGTTTTTT. The encoded protein is CASRARPNTGELFF.

The V and J genes are TRBV27 and TRBJ1-6; D not resolved. Germline CDR1 and CDR2: MNHEY and SMNVEV (reference sequence). This CDR3 has 14 amino acids. V lost 3 bases and J lost 5, with 8 bases in between. CDR3 in DNA: TGTGCCAGCAGTTTCGGGAGCGATAATTCACCCCTCCACTTT. This encodes CASSFGSDNSPLHF.